This TCR beta chain stems from a study of TIL therapy for anti-PD-1-resistant metastatic lung cancer. The germline V gene has CDR1 SGHRS and CDR2 YFSETQ. The ends lost 4 bases at V and 6 bases at J; junction bases unmatched: 7. This CDR3 contains 15 residues. Sequencing used immunoSEQ v3. TCRdb's table, derived via immunoSEQ multiplex PCR, lists solely in-frame clones and lacks some. Found here are about 20,000 clones, 83% of them singletons; the top ten hold approximately 2%. The time point here: pre-treatment sample, taken before nivolumab and TIL therapy. The specimen comprised blood, sampled at baseline. The chain employs TRBV5-1 and TRBJ1-4; 9 nucleotides agree with TRBD1. This TCR derives from a person aged 25-85 years with non-small cell lung cancer. The DNA for the CDR3 is TGCGCCAGCAGCGTAGGGACAGGGTATGATGAAAAACTGTTTTTT. Its translation: CASSVGTGYDEKLFF.